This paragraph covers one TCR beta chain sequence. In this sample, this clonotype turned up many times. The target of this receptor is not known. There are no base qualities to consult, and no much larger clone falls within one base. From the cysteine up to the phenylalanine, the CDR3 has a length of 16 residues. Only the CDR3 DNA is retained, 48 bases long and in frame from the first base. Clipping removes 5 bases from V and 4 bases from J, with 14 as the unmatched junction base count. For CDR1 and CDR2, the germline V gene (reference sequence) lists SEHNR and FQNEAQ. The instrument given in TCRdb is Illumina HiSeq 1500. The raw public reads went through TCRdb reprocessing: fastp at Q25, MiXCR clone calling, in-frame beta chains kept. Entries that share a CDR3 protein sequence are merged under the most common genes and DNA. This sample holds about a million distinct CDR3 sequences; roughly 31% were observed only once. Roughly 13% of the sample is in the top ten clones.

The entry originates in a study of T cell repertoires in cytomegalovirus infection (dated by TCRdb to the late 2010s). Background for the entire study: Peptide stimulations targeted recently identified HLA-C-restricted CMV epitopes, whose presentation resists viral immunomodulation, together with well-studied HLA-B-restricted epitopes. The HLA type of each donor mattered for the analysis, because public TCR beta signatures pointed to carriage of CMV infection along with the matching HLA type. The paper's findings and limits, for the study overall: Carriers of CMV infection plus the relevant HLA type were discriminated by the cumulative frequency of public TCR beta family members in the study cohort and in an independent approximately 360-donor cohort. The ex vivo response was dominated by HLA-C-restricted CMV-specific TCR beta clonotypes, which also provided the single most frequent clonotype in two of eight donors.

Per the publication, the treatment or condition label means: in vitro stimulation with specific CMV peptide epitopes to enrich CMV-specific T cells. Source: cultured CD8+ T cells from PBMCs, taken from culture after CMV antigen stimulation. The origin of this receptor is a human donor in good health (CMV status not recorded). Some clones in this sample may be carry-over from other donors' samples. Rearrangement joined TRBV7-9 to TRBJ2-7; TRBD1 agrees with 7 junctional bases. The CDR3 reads CASSHRQGQDLYEQYF. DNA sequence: TGTGCCAGCAGCCATAGACAGGGCCAGGACTTATACGAGCAGTACTTC.